The clone carrying this T cell receptor beta chain was found a few times. The antigen remains undetermined. The data originate from a study of T-cell memory formation after mild COVID-19. Whole-study results and caveats: From day 15 to 85, contracting clones were balanced between CD4 and CD8, whereas later expanders leaned toward CD4+. Contracting CD4+ clones were located mainly in CM and EM, and CD8+ clones in EMRA. Some clones that responded turned up in pre-infection memory, which suggests that cross-reactive memory joined in.

Libraries for TCRalpha and TCRbeta carried sample barcodes and unique molecular identifiers via 5'RACE. A single record per CDR3 protein comes from TCRdb applying MiXCR to the 5' RACE reads. The top ten hold roughly 4% of the sample, which has around 200,000 distinct CDR3 sequences, 15% to 20% seen once. The germline CDR1 and CDR2 sequences are SGHRS and YFSETQ. This CDR3 comprises 15 residues. V lost 4 bases, J lost 2 bases, and 15 bases lay in between. The V gene is TRBV5-1, the J gene TRBJ2-5; no reliable D call. The clonotype comes from a man younger than 30 who had mild COVID-19 (a few samples of this study predate the infection). Cell type and time point are not known. The specimen was PBMCs or a T cell subset sorted from them (not recorded which). CDR3 amino acids: CASSPVSGPQETQYF. CDR3 nucleotide sequence: TGCGCCAGCAGCCCCGTTTCTGGGCCACAAGAGACCCAGTACTTC.